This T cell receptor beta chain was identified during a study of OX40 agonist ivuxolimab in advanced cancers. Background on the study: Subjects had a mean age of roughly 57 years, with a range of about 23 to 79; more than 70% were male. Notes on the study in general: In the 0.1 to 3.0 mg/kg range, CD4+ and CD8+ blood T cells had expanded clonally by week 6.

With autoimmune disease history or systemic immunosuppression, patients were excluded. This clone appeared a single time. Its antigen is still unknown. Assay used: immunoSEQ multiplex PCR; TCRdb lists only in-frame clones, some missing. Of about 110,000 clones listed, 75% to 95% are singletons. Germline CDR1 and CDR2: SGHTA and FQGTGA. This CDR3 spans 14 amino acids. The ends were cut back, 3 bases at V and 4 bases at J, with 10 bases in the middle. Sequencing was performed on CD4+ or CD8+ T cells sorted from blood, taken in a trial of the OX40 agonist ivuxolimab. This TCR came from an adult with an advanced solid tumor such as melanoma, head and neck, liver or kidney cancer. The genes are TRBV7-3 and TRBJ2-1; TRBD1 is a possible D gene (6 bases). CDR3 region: CASSFVGAYNEQFF. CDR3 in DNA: TGTGCCAGCAGCTTTGTGGGGGCGTACAATGAGCAGTTCTTC. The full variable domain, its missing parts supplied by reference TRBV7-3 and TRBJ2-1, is GAGVSQTPSNKVTEKGKYVELRCDPISGHTALYWYRQSLGQGPEFLIYFQGTGAADDSGLPNDRFFAVRPEGSVSTLKIQRTERGDSAVYLCASSFVGAYNEQFFGPGTRLTVL.